One and the same sample provided the 6 T cell receptor beta chains below, sequenced in a study of cytomegalovirus exposure and HLA in healthy donors. It was with 60 Vbeta and 13 Jbeta primers that the PCR ran. TCRdb's copy holds only in-frame clones and misses some; the assay was immunoSEQ multiplex PCR. The table includes 78,000 or so clones, 62% detected once. What was sequenced was PBMCs. Source of these receptors: a male donor in good health and CMV-seropositive.

The V gene is TRBV6-1, the J gene TRBJ1-2; TRBD1 agrees at 10 bases. Germline-derived CDR1 and CDR2 are MNHNS and SASEGT. CDR3 size: 15 residues. Unmatched junction bases numbered 8, after V lost 7 bases and J lost 3 bases. CDR3 in amino acids: CASTLDRGHYYGYTF. For the CDR3, the DNA is TGTGCCAGCACCTTAGACAGGGGGCACTACTATGGCTACACCTTC.

The chain carries TRBV2 and TRBJ2-1, with 12 positions matching TRBD2. The CDR3 consists of 14 residues. Germline loops: CDR1 SNHLY, CDR2 FYNNEI. The ends lost 4 bases at V and 8 bases at J; junction bases unmatched: 3. CDR3 coding DNA: TGTGCCAGCAGTGGACTAGCGGGGGAGGATGAGCAGTTCTTC. Protein: CASSGLAGEDEQFF.

CDR3 in DNA: TGTGCCAGCAGCTCCTATCAGGGGGCGCGGACTGAAGCTTTCTTT. Amino acid sequence: CASSSYQGARTEAFF. The chain employs TRBV7-2 and TRBJ1-1; TRBD1 matches at 8 bases. Germline V gene data show CDR1 as SGHTA and CDR2 as FQGNSA. This CDR3 comprises 15 residues. Trimming cost V 4 bases and J 5 bases; bases outside gene matches: 9.

The genes are TRBV19 and TRBJ2-7; D is perhaps TRBD1 (5 bases). Trimming removed 3 bases from V and 3 bases from J, with 15 bases in between. Germline CDR1 LNHDA, CDR2 SQIVND (reference sequence). CDR3 length: 15 amino acids. The CDR3, as DNA: TGTGCCAGTAGTATTCGGCCAGGGCAGCACTACGAGCAGTACTTC. Amino acids: CASSIRPGQHYEQYF.

This clone was seen a few times. The rearrangement uses TRBV7-9 and TRBJ2-1; 12 bases map to TRBD2. The germline gives CDR1 SEHNR, CDR2 FQNEAQ (reference sequence). The J segment lost 7 bases and the V segment lost 3 bases, leaving 13 bases of the junction unmatched. This CDR3 is 18 amino acids long. The CDR3 here is CASSFPPRLAGARNEQFF. CDR3 in DNA: TGTGCCAGCAGCTTTCCCCCCCGACTAGCGGGAGCGAGGAATGAGCAGTTCTTC.

The rearrangement uses TRBV18 and TRBJ1-2, with 8 bases aligning to TRBD1. This CDR3 has 16 residues. Trimming at V came to 3 bases and at J to 0 bases, leaving 6 bases not matched to a gene. Germline CDR1 and CDR2: KGHSH and LQKENI. CDR3 nucleotide sequence: TGTGCCAGCTCACCGACCGTGGACAGGGCTAACTATGGCTACACCTTC. Translating gives CASSPTVDRANYGYTF.